One and the same sample provided the 25 T cell receptor beta chains below, sequenced in a study of cytomegalovirus exposure and HLA in healthy donors. PCR employed 60 Vbeta and 13 Jbeta primers. This table comes from immunoSEQ multiplex PCR, and its TCRdb copy is limited to in-frame clones, with some not included. The sample holds 150,000 to 200,000 clones, around 79% seen once. Sequencing input: PBMCs. The receptor set was obtained from a man aged 40-55 years in good health and CMV-seropositive.

The V call is TRBV4-1, the J call TRBJ1-2, with a possible D match to TRBD1 (5 bases). The germline gives CDR1 MGHRA, CDR2 YSYEKL. The CDR3 extends over 15 amino acids. V dropped 1 base and J dropped 4 bases, with 13 bases sitting between them. In DNA, the CDR3 is TGCGCCAGCAGCCAAGGCCTCAGGGATTCCTATGGCTACACCTTC. Translation: CASSQGLRDSYGYTF.

The count of this clone is one. The chain carries TRBV15 and TRBJ2-5; a weak D match, TRBD2 (5 bases). Germline V gene sequence: CDR1 LNHNV, CDR2 YYDKDF (reference sequence). The CDR3 is 13 residues long. V lost 6 bases, J lost 2 bases, and 10 bases lay in between. For the CDR3, the DNA is TGTGCCACCAGTAGGGCGGGTCAAGAGACCCAGTACTTC. Protein: CATSRAGQETQYF.

The chain couples TRBV2 to TRBJ2-5; tentative D call: TRBD2 (6 bases). Trimming shortened V by 6 bases and J by 9 bases, and 20 bases separated the two germline ends. The CDR3 covers 14 residues. From germline, CDR1 is SNHLY and CDR2 FYNNEI. As DNA, the CDR3 is TGTGCCAGCAGGTGGGCGGGAAACGGGACGGCCCAGTACTTC. The encoded protein is CASRWAGNGTAQYF.

Regarding this clone: Distinct nucleotide sequences in the sample also encode this CDR3. The chain couples TRBV6-1 to TRBJ2-7; 13 nucleotides line up with TRBD2. J gave up 7 bases and V 6 bases, and 6 bases lay outside the gene matches. Germline loops: CDR1 MNHNS, CDR2 SASEGT. The CDR3 sequence is 14 residues long. DNA for the CDR3: TGTGCCAGCAGGGGGACTAGCGGGACCGGAGAGCAGTACTTC. Protein: CASRGTSGTGEQYF.

The CDR3 DNA reads as TGTGCCAGCACCCCAAGCACAGATACGCAGTATTTT. As protein: CASTPSTDTQYF. This chain connects TRBV7-8 to TRBJ2-3; no reliable D call. CDR1 and CDR2 (germline): SGHVS, FQNEAQ. V lost 7 bases, J lost 0 bases, and 5 bases lay in between. The CDR3 runs to 12 residues.

This rearrangement joins TRBV5-4 to TRBJ2-1, with 9 bases lining up with TRBD2. The germline CDR1 and CDR2 sequences are SGHNT and YYREEE (reference sequence). The CDR3 extends over 17 amino acids. Trimming at V came to 3 bases and at J to 6 bases, leaving 13 bases not matched to a gene. Here the CDR3 reads CASSSPEAGGPVNEQFF. CDR3 sequence (DNA): TGTGCCAGCAGCTCCCCGGAGGCGGGAGGGCCGGTCAATGAGCAGTTCTTC.

The chain joins TRBV12-5 to TRBJ2-3; 10 bases map to TRBD2. Looked up from germline, CDR1 is LGHNT and CDR2 is FRNRAP. With 4 bases clipped from V and 1 base from J, the junction kept 2 bases outside the gene matches. The CDR3 totals 15 residues. CDR3 nucleotide sequence: TGTGCTAGTGGTTCCGGGACTAGCGGCACAGATACGCAGTATTTT. Encoded protein: CASGSGTSGTDTQYF.

This rearrangement joins TRBV15 to TRBJ1-2; 8 positions agree with TRBD1. The J segment lost 7 bases and the V segment lost 1 base, leaving 2 bases of the junction unmatched. This CDR3 is 13 amino acids long. Germline V CDR1 and CDR2: LNHNV, YYDKDF (reference sequence). CDR3: CATSRADRGGYTF. For the CDR3, the DNA is TGTGCCACCAGCAGAGCAGACAGGGGTGGCTACACCTTC.

The J gene is TRBJ2-3, the V gene TRBV11-1, with 7 bases matching TRBD2. With 4 bases clipped from V and 1 base from J, the junction kept 5 bases outside the gene matches. CDR3 length equals 15 residues. The germline V gene encodes CDR1 SGHAT and CDR2 FQDESV (reference sequence). CDR3 nucleotide sequence: TGTGCCAGCAGCTCTAGCGGTAGAGGCACAGATACGCAGTATTTT. It is translated as CASSSSGRGTDTQYF.

The chain is built from TRBV29-1 and TRBJ1-1; 8 nucleotides match TRBD1. The germline V gene encodes CDR1 SQVTM and CDR2 ANQGSEA. The CDR3 totals 18 residues. The V gene end was trimmed by 5 bases and the J gene end by 3 bases; junction bases not matched to a gene: 20. The CDR3 nucleotides are TGCAGCGTTTCAGGGGGCGGTGGTGTATTTGGGGGGGACACTGAAGCTTTCTTT. This codes for CSVSGGGGVFGGDTEAFF.

The chain carries TRBV7-9 and TRBJ1-5; D is perhaps TRBD1 (5 bases). CDR3 length: 17 amino acids. In germline, CDR1 is SEHNR, CDR2 FQNEAQ (reference sequence). V lost 1 base and J 0 bases, leaving 13 bases between the germline ends. CDR3 sequence (DNA): TGTGCCAGCAGCTTAGGTACAGGCCGAGGTAGCAATCAGCCCCAGCATTTT. Protein product: CASSLGTGRGSNQPQHF.

This clone was seen a handful of times. V and J are TRBV29-1 and TRBJ2-1; D is unresolved. Germline lookup yields CDR1 SQVTM and CDR2 ANQGSEA. This CDR3 is built from 12 residues. V lost 3 bases to trimming and J lost 4 bases, with 7 bases between them. CDR3: CSVDARYNEQFF. The CDR3, as DNA: TGCAGCGTTGACGCACGGTACAATGAGCAGTTCTTC.

The chain recombines TRBV7-2 with TRBJ2-3; no firm D call. The CDR3 totals 14 residues. Germline CDR1 and CDR2: SGHTA and FQGNSA. The ends were cut back, 5 bases at V and 3 bases at J, with 12 bases in the middle. In nucleotides, the CDR3 is TGTGCCAGCAGCACCCTTGTAGTGACAGATACGCAGTATTTT. This gives the protein CASSTLVVTDTQYF.

V is TRBV7-9 and J is TRBJ2-3, with TRBD2 matching 9 bases. The CDR3 has 15 amino acids. The V gene end was trimmed by 2 bases and the J gene end by 4 bases; junction bases not matched to a gene: 4. Germline CDR1 reads SEHNR; CDR2 reads FQNEAQ (reference sequence). The CDR3 region is CASSLIAGAPDTQYF. DNA for the CDR3: TGTGCCAGCAGCTTAATAGCGGGAGCCCCAGATACGCAGTATTTT.

The chain uses TRBV7-8 and TRBJ1-2; TRBD1 aligns across 9 bases. The CDR3 spans 13 residues. Trimming removed 4 bases from V and 7 bases from J; junction bases left unmatched: 4. CDR1 and CDR2 from the germline V gene are SGHVS and FQNEAQ. The CDR3 here is CASSSRQGGGYTF. For the CDR3, the DNA is TGTGCCAGCAGCTCTCGACAGGGGGGTGGCTACACCTTC.

V is TRBV11-2 and J is TRBJ2-1, with 9 bases fitting TRBD2. Trimming took 0 bases from V and 14 from J; bases not matched to a gene: 8. The CDR3 has 14 amino acids. Germline CDR1 and CDR2: SGHAT and FQNNGV. The CDR3 sequence: CASSLDRTSDTEFF. CDR3 DNA sequence: TGTGCCAGCAGCTTAGATAGGACTAGCGACACAGAGTTCTTC.

The V gene is TRBV21-1, the J gene TRBJ2-7; TRBD1, the D gene given by the table, was not confirmed from the DNA. TRBV21-1 is flagged as a pseudogene. The CDR3 is made up of 14 amino acids. The CDR3 sequence is CASSLRDRVYEQYF. The CDR3 DNA sequence: TGTGCCAGCAGCCTCCGGGACAGGGTATACGAGCAGTACTTC.

The chain combines TRBV7-2 with TRBJ2-5; perhaps TRBD2 as D (5 bases). The germline CDR1 and CDR2 sequences are SGHTA and FQGNSA. V was shortened by 3 bases and J by 4 bases, with 12 bases between the two germline ends. The CDR3 has 14 residues. CDR3: CASSFTGNGETQYF. The CDR3 coding sequence is TGTGCCAGCAGCTTCACGGGAAATGGAGAGACCCAGTACTTC.

The chain links TRBV18 to TRBJ1-3, with D hard to call. This CDR3 is 16 amino acids long. Between the trimmed V and J ends, which lost 0 bases and 2 bases, there was a span of 11 bases. Germline values: CDR1 KGHSH, CDR2 LQKENI. The CDR3 coding sequence is TGTGCCAGCTCACCACCGGGTACAGTAGCTGGAAACACCATATATTTT. This sequence encodes CASSPPGTVAGNTIYF.

The gene calls are TRBV5-1 and TRBJ2-5; TRBD2 matches at 14 bases. This CDR3 comprises 16 residues. Per germline, CDR1 SGHRS and CDR2 YFSETQ. V shed 6 bases and J 4 bases; nucleotides not matched to a gene: 8. The CDR3 loop reads CASTRGTSGSTETQYF. The CDR3 DNA follows: TGCGCCAGCACCAGGGGGACTAGCGGGAGTACAGAGACCCAGTACTTC.

The V gene is TRBV5-4, the J gene TRBJ2-4, with 7 bases identical to TRBD1. J lost 7 bases, V lost 0 bases, and 7 bases had no gene match. CDR3 length: 15 amino acids. Germline loops: CDR1 SGHNT, CDR2 YYREEE (reference sequence). CDR3 protein: CASSLGTGELNIQYF. The CDR3 DNA is TGTGCCAGCAGCTTGGGGACAGGAGAGTTGAACATTCAGTACTTC. Based on the CDR3 plus reference TRBV5-4 and TRBJ2-4, the full variable domain is ETGVTQSPTHLIKTRGQQVTLRCSSQSGHNTVSWYQQALGQGPQFIFQYYREEENGRGNFPPRFSGLQFPNYSSELNVNALELDDSALYLCASSLGTGELNIQYFGAGTRLSVL.

J is TRBJ1-1 and V is TRBV19, with TRBD1 as a possible D gene (5 bases). The CDR3 runs to 14 residues. V gave up 7 bases and J gave up 4 bases, with 16 bases separating them. The germline CDR1 and CDR2 sequences are LNHDA and SQIVND (reference sequence). The DNA of the CDR3 is TGTGCCAGTACTTCTGGGGGGTTAGGCACTGAAGCTTTCTTT. As protein: CASTSGGLGTEAFF.

The chain combines TRBV11-3 with TRBJ2-1; no reliable D call. CDR1 SGHNT and CDR2 YENEEA come from the germline V gene. Between the trimmed V and J ends, which lost 5 bases and 0 bases, there was a span of 11 bases. The CDR3 consists of 15 residues. Here the CDR3 DNA reads TGTGCCAGCAGCCCCTATCTGCGCTCCTACAATGAGCAGTTCTTC. This codes for CASSPYLRSYNEQFF.

V usage is TRBV6-5 and J usage is TRBJ1-1; D unclear. V lost 6 bases, J lost 0 bases, and 8 bases lay in between. This CDR3 is built from 13 residues. Germline V CDR1 and CDR2: MNHEY, SVGAGI. As DNA, the CDR3 is TGTGCCAGCAGGCGAGGTGTGAACACTGAAGCTTTCTTT. Encoded protein: CASRRGVNTEAFF.

The chain joins TRBV29-1 to TRBJ2-7, with TRBD2 matching 7 bases. V gave up 6 bases and J gave up 6 bases; unmatched junction bases: 20. From germline, CDR1 is SQVTM and CDR2 ANQGSEA. The CDR3 length is 16 residues. Written as DNA, the CDR3 is TGCAGCGTGGACGCTGGCTGGGGCGGGAGATCCCCCGAGCAGTACTTC. Protein product: CSVDAGWGGRSPEQYF.